This T cell receptor beta chain was captured by sequencing in a study of post-analysis software for immune sequencing data. Study details: Disease trajectories encompassed relapsing-remitting, secondary progressive and progressive-relapsing multiple sclerosis.

Germline V gene data show CDR1 as LGHDT and CDR2 as YNNKEL (reference sequence). The CDR3 is made up of 14 amino acids. The V and J ends lost 3 bases and 8 bases, in that order; junction bases with no gene match: 7. This clonotype was found once. The antigen remains undetermined. Each TCR beta cDNA library carried unique molecular identifiers. From the PCR reads, TCRdb called clonotypes with MiXCR, one entry per CDR3 protein. The repertoire holds hundreds of thousands of distinct CDR3 sequences, with around 40% as singletons. Overall study findings and caveats: With F measure, samples from one preparation batch clustered together strongly. Controls showed lower frequencies than patients for 4 or 5 TRBV segments, and TRBV5-6, TRBV5-1 and TRBV20-1 were among these.

The sample taken for sequencing was blood. The receptor was isolated from a girl aged 5 to 17 with multiple sclerosis. V is TRBV3-1 and J is TRBJ1-1; 9 nucleotides align to TRBD1. The CDR3 region has the DNA TGTGCCAGCAGCCAGTCCAGGGGGACAGGGGAAGCTTTCTTT. It specifies CASSQSRGTGEAFF.